The clone carrying this TCR beta chain showed up just once. The antigen remains unidentified. This sample was taken from a study of PD-1 blockade in classical Hodgkin lymphoma. General study points: No one has yet defined what causes the repertoire differences, which may be disease activity or prior therapy. As was reported, newly diagnosed patients showed lower baseline TCR diversity than healthy donors did. Newly diagnosed patients and complete responders had comparable diversity at baseline.

J was trimmed by 8 bases and V by 6 bases; bases with no gene match: 11. CDR1 is MDHEN, CDR2 SYDVKM, per germline. There are 15 residues in the CDR3. Assay: immunoSEQ multiplex PCR; the TCRdb copy retains only in-frame clones and omits some. In the table there are about 97,000 clones, over 80% of which are singletons. Exposure to brentuximab vedotin varied, and each patient had relapsed following autologous stem cell transplantation. The sequence was collected from a human donor with classical Hodgkin lymphoma. The sequenced sample was peripheral blood mononuclear cells (PBMCs), obtained at baseline. V is TRBV28 and J is TRBJ2-1; 9 nucleotides align to TRBD1. CDR3 protein: CASSYPGQGLHEQFF. DNA for the CDR3: TGTGCCAGCAGCTATCCGGGACAGGGCTTGCATGAGCAGTTCTTC.